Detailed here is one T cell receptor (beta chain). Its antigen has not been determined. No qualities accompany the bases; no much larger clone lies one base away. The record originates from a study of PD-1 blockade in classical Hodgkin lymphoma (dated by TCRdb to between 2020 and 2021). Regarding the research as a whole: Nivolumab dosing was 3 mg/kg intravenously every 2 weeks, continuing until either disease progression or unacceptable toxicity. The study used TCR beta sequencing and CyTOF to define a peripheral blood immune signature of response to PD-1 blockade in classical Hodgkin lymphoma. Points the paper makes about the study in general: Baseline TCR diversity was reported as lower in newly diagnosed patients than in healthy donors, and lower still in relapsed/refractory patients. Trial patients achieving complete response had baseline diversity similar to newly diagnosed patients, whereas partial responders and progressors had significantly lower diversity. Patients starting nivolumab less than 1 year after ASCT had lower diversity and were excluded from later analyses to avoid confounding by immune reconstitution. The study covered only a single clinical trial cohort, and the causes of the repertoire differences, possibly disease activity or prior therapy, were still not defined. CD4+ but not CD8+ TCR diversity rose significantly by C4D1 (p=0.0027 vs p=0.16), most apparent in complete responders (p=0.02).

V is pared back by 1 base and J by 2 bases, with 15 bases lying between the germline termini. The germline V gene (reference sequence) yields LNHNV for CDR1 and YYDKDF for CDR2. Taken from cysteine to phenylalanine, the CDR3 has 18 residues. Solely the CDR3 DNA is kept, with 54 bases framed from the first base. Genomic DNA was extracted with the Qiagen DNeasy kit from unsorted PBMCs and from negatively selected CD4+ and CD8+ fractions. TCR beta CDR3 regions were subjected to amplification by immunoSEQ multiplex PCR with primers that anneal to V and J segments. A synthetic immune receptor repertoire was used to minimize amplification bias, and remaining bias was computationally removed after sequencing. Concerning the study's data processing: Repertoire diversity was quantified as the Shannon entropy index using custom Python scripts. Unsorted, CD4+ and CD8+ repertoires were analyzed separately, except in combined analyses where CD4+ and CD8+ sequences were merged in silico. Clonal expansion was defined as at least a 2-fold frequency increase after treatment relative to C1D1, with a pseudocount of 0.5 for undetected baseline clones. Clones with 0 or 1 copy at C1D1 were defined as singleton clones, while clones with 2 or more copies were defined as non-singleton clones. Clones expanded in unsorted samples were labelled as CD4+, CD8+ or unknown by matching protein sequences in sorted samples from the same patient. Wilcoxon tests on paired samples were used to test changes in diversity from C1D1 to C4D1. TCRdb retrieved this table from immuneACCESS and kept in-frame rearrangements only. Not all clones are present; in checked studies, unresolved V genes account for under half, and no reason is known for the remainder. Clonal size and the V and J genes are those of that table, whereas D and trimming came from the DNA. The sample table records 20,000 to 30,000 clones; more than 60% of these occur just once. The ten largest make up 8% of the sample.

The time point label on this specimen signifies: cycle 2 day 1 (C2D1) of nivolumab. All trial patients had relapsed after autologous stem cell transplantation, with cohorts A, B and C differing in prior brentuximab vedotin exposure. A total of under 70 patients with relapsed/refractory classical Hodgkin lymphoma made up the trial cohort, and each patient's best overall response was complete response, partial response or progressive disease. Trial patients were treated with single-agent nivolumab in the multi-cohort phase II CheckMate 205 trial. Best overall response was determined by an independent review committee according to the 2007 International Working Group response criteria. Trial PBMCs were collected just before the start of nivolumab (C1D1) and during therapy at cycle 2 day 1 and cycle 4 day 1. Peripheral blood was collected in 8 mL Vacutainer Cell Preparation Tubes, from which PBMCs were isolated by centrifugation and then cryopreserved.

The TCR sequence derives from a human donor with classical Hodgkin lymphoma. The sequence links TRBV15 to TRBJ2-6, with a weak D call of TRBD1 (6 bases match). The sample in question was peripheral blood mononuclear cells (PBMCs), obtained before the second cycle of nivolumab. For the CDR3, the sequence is CATSRVTGYPPGANVLTF. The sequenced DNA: TGTGCCACCAGCAGAGTCACAGGGTACCCGCCTGGGGCCAACGTCCTGACTTTC. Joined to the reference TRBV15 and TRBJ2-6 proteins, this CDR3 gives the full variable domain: DAMVIQNPRYQVTQFGKPVTLSCSQTLNHNVMYWYQQKSSQAPKLLFHYYDKDFNNEADTPDNFQSRRPNTSFCFLDIRSPGLGDTAMYLCATSRVTGYPPGANVLTFGAGSRLTVL.